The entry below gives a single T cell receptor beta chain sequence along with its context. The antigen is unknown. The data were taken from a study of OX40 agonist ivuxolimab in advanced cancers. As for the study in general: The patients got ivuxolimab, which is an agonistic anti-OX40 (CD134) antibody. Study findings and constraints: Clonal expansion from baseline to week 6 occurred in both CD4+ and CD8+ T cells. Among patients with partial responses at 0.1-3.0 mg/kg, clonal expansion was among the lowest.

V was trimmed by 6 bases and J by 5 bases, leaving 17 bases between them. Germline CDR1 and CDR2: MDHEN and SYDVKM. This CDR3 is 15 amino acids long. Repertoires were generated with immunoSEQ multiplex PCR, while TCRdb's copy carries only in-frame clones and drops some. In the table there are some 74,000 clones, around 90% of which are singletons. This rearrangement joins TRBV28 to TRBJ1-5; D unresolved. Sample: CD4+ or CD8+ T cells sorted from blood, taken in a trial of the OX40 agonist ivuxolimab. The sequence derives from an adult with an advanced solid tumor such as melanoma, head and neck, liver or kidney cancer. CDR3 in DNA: TGTGCCAGCAGCCGTCGACTCGGGCCCGATCAGCCCCAGCATTTT. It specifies CASSRRLGPDQPQHF.